This entry describes one T cell receptor beta chain. Its antigen is not yet known. A much more abundant neighbour one base away suggests this may be a read error. According to the germline V gene (reference sequence), CDR1 reads SEHNR and CDR2 reads FQNEAQ. V is shortened by 2 bases, J by 4 bases, and the region joining them spans 10 bases. Counted from cysteine to phenylalanine, this CDR3 has 14 amino acids. Only the CDR3 DNA stays, 42 bases, in frame from base 1. The receptor library was made with PCR. TCRdb records Illumina HiSeq 4000 as the sequencer. Bulk TCR libraries were made following a previously described method, with the TCR primers given in Table S5. Total RNA was purified with the Qiagen AllPrep DNA/RNA kit. Reads from multiple sequencing runs of the same library were pooled before analysis. The authors' pipeline ran thus. Reads were retained only if the reads had an exact TCR constant sequence, and the retained reads were trimmed to 150 nt and grouped according to their 12-nt molecular barcodes. Reads in each barcode group were sub-clustered using a 15% Levenshtein threshold, and a quality-weighted consensus sequence was built for each RNA molecule. Non-functional sequences were excluded, and lower-count sequences lying one edit away from another sequence were also excluded. Barcode sub-clusters with fewer than 20% of the maximum read count were removed, based on fitting two negative binomial distributions. TCRdb handled the public reads itself, with Q25 trimming in fastp and clone calling in MiXCR, and kept productive beta chains. CDR3 protein duplicates are merged, each entry listing the most common genes and DNA. Clone size and V and J calls follow TCRdb, not the original study. The sample records a few hundred thousand distinct CDR3 sequences, about 21% of which are singletons. Approximately 0.84% of the sample is taken by the ten largest.

The entry originates in a study of molecular identifiers for immune sequencing clone quantification (dated by TCRdb to 2017 to 2018). Notes on the research overall: For a replicate experiment, the RNA from either 20,000 or 100,000 naive CD8 T cells was divided into five aliquots, and four of those aliquots went on to sequencing. CD8 T cells were used in a methods study to benchmark molecular-identifier clustering-based TCR repertoire sequencing (MIDCIRS) and TCR RNA copy counting. Overall study results and their limits: When barcode sub-clustering was omitted, TCR diversity was inflated by chimeric consensus sequences, with chimeras reaching as high as 47%. A single cell's worth of spiked-in Jurkat TCR RNA was reported detectable even among around 1 million naive CD8 T cells. Modeling indicated about 3 TCR RNA copies recovered per cell, compared with around 9.8 by digital PCR, which implies a capture efficiency of 25% to 35%. In CMV-specific effector cells, over 97% of molecules were held by clones above 20 RNA copies, whereas under 1% of molecules were held by such clones in naive cells. The naive libraries included spiked-in Jurkat TCR RNA (around 9 copies' worth), and this Jurkat TCR RNA is not part of the donor repertoire. The sizes of highly expanded clones could end up underestimated when identical TCR molecules share a barcode.

Libraries of naive CD8 T cells were built from approximately 20,000 to 1,000,000 sorted cells, with 10%, 30% or 50% of the purified RNA used. Naive CD8 T cells were FACS-sorted as CD8+CD4-CCR7+CD45RA+ on a BD FACSAria II into RLT Plus buffer. To test detection sensitivity, Jurkat RNA equal to ten TCR copies was added to samples of about 20,000-1,000,000 naive CD8 T cells. Enrichment of CD8 T cells was done with RosetteSep CD8+ T Cell Enrichment Cocktail plus Ficoll-Paque, and ACK red cell lysis came afterward. The source is a human donor in good health. Some libraries in this study had Jurkat cell RNA spiked in. The sample was naive CD8+ T cells from blood, with Jurkat cell RNA spiked in. The sample's cell subset or site label, in plain terms: FACS-sorted CD8+CD4-CCR7+CD45RA+ naive T cells. The chain employs TRBV7-9 and TRBJ2-3, with the D call tentatively TRBD1 or TRBD2, each fitting 5 bases. Here the CDR3 is given as CASSLWDRADTQYF. The nucleotides are TGTGCCAGCAGCTTATGGGACCGAGCAGATACGCAGTATTTT.